This T cell receptor beta chain was recorded in a study of cytomegalovirus exposure and HLA in healthy donors. This clone was picked up a small number of times. Its target is not known. The CDR3 is 18 amino acids. Between the trimmed V and J ends, which lost 5 bases and 0 bases, there was a span of 21 bases. Per the germline V gene, CDR1 is SGHVS and CDR2 is FNYEAQ. The PCR contained 60 Vbeta and 13 Jbeta primers. Some clones are missing from TCRdb's copy, which holds only in-frame ones; the method was immunoSEQ multiplex PCR. The table records approximately 100,000 clones, nearly 80% of them present only once. Findings and caveats of the study: By HLA locus, TCR association rates varied in a later analysis, with DRB1 showing the most and HLA-C the fewest. Excluded: some indistinguishable V segments such as TRBV6-2 and TRBV6-3.

V and J are TRBV7-6 and TRBJ2-3, with a possible D match to TRBD2 (6 bases). What was sequenced was PBMCs. The TCR originated in a woman aged 40 to 50 in good health and CMV-seronegative. In DNA form, the CDR3 reads TGTGCCAGCAGCCGACGTAGGGCAACTAGCCCGAGCACAGATACGCAGTATTTT. Translating it yields CASSRRRATSPSTDTQYF.